This TCR beta chain was sequenced during a study of blood T cell repertoires in COVID-19. Study overall: COVID-19 samples from acute and convalescent phases originated in the United States, Italy and Spain. Sources were T cells, B-cell-depleted T cells, or PBMCs; the material itself was cDNA or gDNA.

Per the study methods: Researchers report that nucleated cell counts were estimated from reference gene primer amplification. Sequencing used immunoSEQ multiplex PCR; TCRdb keeps in-frame clones, though not all of them. V and J calls and clone size are as listed in that table; D and trimming were resolved from the DNA. The table records roughly 81,000 clones, around 84% of them present only once. The J segment lost 4 bases and the V segment lost 4 bases, leaving 2 bases of the junction unmatched. The CDR3 loop spans 13 amino acids. Germline CDR1 reads MNHEY; CDR2 reads SMNVEV (reference sequence). This clonotype originated in a man between 35 and 55 years old with acute or convalescent COVID-19. Sequenced material: peripheral blood. V is TRBV27 and J is TRBJ2-3; 7 positions agree with TRBD2. The CDR3 loop reads CASSWGGADTQYF. Here the CDR3 DNA reads TGTGCCAGCAGTTGGGGGGGTGCAGATACGCAGTATTTT.